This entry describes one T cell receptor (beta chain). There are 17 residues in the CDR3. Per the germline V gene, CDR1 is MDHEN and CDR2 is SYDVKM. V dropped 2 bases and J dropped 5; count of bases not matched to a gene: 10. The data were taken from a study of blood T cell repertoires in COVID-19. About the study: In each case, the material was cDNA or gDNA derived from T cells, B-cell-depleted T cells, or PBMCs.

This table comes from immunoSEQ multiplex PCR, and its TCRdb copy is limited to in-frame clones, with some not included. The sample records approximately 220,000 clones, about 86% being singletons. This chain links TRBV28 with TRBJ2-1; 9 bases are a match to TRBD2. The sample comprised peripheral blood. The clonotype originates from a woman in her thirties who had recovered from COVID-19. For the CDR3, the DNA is TGTGCCAGCAGTTTACCTCCTAGCGGGATAGGAGACAATGAGCAGTTCTTC. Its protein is CASSLPPSGIGDNEQFF.